The sequence of this T cell receptor (beta chain) was determined in a study of shared clonotypes between healthy human individuals. Study background: There were three CD4 naive, three CD4 memory, two CD8 naive and one CD8 memory plates per donor.

This table comes from immunoSEQ multiplex PCR, and its TCRdb copy is limited to in-frame clones, with some not included. The repertoire holds around 2.1 million clones, with roughly 91% as singletons. The naive CD8 fraction comprised CD45RO-negative cells positively selected for CCR7 and excluded terminally differentiated effector memory CD45RA+ cells. This sequence was found in a man aged 18 to 29 in good health. Some clones in this sample may be carry-over from other donors' samples. The sample taken for sequencing was naive CD8+ T cells from PBMCs.

CDR3 nucleotide sequence: TGTGCCAGCAGCCGGACAGGCCCGCAAACCGGGGAGCTGTTTTTT. Its protein product is CASSRTGPQTGELFF. This rearrangement joins TRBV27 to TRBJ2-2; TRBD1 agrees at 7 bases. The CDR3 runs 15 residues. Unmatched junction bases numbered 9, after V lost 6 bases and J lost 5 bases. Germline V gene lookup returns CDR1 MNHEY and CDR2 SMNVEV (reference sequence).